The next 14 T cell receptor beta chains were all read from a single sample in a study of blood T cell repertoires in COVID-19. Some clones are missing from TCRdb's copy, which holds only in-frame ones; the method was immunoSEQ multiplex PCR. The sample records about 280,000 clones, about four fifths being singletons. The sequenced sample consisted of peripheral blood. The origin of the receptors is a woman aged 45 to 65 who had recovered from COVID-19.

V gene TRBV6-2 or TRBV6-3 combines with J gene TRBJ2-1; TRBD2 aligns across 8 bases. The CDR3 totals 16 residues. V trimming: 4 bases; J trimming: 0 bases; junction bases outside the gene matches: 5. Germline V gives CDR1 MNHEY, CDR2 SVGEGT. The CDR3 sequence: CASSSPLADSYNEQFF. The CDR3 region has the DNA TGTGCCAGCAGTTCCCCACTAGCGGACTCCTACAATGAGCAGTTCTTC.

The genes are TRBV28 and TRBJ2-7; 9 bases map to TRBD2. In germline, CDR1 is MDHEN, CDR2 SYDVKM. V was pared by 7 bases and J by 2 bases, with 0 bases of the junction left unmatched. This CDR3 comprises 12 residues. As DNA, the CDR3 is TGTGCCAGCACTAGCGGGGCCTACGAGCAGTACTTC. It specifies CASTSGAYEQYF.

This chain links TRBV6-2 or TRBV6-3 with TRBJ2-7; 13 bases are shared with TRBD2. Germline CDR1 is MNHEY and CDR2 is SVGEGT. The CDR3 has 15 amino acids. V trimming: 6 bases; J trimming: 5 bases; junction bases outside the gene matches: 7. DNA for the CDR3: TGTGCCAGCAGCGACGGGACTAGCGGGAAGGACGAGCAGTACTTC. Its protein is CASSDGTSGKDEQYF.

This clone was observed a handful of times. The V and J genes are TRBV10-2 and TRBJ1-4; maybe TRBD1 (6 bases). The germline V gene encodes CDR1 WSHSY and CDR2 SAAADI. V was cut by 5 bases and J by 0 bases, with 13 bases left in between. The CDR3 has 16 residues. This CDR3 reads CASSTDRSATNEKLFF. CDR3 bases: TGCGCCAGCAGTACGGACAGAAGTGCAACTAATGAAAAACTGTTTTTT.

The CDR3 protein is CASSSTGGSKYSYNEQFF. CDR3 coding DNA: TGTGCCAGCAGTTCGACAGGGGGTTCCAAATACTCCTACAATGAGCAGTTCTTC. The chain employs TRBV28 and TRBJ2-1, with 9 positions matching TRBD1. CDR1 MDHEN and CDR2 SYDVKM come from the germline V gene. The CDR3 totals 18 residues. The ends lost 4 bases at V and 0 bases at J; junction bases unmatched: 10.

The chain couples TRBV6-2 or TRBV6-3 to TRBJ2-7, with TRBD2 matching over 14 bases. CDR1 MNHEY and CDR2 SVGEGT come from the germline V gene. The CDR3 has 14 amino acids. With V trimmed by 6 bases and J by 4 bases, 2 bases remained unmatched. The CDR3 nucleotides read TGTGCCAGCAGCCGACTAGCGGGAGGGTACGAGCAGTACTTC. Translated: CASSRLAGGYEQYF.

As DNA, the CDR3 is TGTGCCAGCAGTTCATCGGGACAGAGGAACACTGAAGCTTTCTTT. It specifies CASSSSGQRNTEAFF. This chain joins TRBV6-1 and TRBJ1-1; 7 bases line up with TRBD1. Germline V gives CDR1 MNHNS, CDR2 SASEGT. This CDR3 spans 15 amino acids. Unmatched junction bases numbered 7, after V lost 5 bases and J lost 1 base.

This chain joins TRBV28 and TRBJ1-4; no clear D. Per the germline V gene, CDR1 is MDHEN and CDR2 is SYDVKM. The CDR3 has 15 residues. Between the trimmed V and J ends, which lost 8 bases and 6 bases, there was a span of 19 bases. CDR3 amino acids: CASESGGPVDEKLFF. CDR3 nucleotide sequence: TGTGCCAGCGAGTCGGGAGGACCGGTTGATGAAAAACTGTTTTTT.

The CDR3 loop reads CASSEYDWGGSTEAFF. The CDR3 region has the DNA TGTGCCAGCAGTGAATATGACTGGGGGGGAAGCACTGAAGCTTTCTTT. The chain combines TRBV6-1 with TRBJ1-1; weak D call: TRBD1 (5 bases). V was cut by 2 bases and J by 4 bases, with 17 bases left in between. The germline V gene encodes CDR1 MNHNS and CDR2 SASEGT. The CDR3 has 16 residues.

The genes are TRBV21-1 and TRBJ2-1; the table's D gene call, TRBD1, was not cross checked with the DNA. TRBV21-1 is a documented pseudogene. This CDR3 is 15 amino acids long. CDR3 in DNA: TGTGCCAGCAGTTGTTCCCCCCCAGGGTACAATGAGCAGTTCTTC. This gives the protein CASSCSPPGYNEQFF.

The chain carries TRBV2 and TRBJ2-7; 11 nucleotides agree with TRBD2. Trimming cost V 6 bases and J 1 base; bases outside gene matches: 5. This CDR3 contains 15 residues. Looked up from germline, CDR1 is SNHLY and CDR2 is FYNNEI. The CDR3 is CASRPTSGGSYEQYF. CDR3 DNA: TGTGCCAGCAGACCCACTAGCGGGGGATCCTACGAGCAGTACTTC.

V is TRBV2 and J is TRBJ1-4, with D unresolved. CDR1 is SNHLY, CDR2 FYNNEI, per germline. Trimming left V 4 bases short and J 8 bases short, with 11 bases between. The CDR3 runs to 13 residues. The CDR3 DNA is TGTGCCAGCAGTGGAGGGTTTGGGGAAAAACTGTTTTTT. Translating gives CASSGGFGEKLFF.

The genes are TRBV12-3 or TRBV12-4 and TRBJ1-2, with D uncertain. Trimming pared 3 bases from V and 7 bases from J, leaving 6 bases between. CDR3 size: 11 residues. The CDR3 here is CASSLSFGYTF. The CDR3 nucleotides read TGTGCCAGCAGTTTGAGTTTTGGCTACACCTTC.

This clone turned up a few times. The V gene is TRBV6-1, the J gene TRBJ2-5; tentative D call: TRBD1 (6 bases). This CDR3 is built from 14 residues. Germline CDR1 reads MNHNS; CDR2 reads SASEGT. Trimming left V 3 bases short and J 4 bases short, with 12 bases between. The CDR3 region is CASSDQGLGETQYF. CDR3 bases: TGTGCCAGCAGTGATCAGGGGTTGGGAGAGACCCAGTACTTC.